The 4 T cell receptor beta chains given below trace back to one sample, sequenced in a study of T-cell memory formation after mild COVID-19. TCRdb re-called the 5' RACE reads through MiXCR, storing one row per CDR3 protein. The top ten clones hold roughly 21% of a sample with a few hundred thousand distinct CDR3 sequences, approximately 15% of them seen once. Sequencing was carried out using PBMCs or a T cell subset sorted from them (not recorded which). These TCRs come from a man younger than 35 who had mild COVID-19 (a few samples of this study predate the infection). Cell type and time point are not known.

The chain's CDR3 is CASSTTGPGGGANVLTF. CDR3 DNA sequence: TGTGCCAGCAGTACGACAGGGCCCGGCGGTGGGGCCAACGTCCTGACTTTC. The chain links TRBV6-2 or TRBV6-3 to TRBJ2-6, with 7 nucleotides matching TRBD1. The length of the CDR3 is 17 residues. Germline lookup yields CDR1 MNHEY and CDR2 SVGEGT. Losses at the gene ends were 5 bases for V and 3 bases for J; bases not matched to a gene: 10.

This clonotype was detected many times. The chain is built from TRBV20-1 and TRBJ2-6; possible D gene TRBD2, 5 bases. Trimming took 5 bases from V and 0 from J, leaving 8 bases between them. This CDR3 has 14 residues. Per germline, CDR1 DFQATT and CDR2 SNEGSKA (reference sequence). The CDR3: CSAVTSSGANVLTF. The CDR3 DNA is TGCAGTGCTGTAACTAGCTCTGGGGCCAACGTCCTGACTTTC.

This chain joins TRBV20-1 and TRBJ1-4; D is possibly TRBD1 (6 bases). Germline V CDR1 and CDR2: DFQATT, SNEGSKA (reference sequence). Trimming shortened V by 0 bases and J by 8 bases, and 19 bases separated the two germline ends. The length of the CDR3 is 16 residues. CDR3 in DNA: TGCAGTGCTAGAGATCAAGGGGGTCCCTACGAGGAAAAACTGTTTTTT. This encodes CSARDQGGPYEEKLFF.

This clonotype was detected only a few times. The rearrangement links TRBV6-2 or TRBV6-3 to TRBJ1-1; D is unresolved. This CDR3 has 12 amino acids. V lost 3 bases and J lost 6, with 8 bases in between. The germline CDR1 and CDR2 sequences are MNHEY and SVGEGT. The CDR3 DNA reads TGTGCCAGCAGTTATGGGGTGGCTGAAGCTTTCTTT. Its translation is CASSYGVAEAFF.